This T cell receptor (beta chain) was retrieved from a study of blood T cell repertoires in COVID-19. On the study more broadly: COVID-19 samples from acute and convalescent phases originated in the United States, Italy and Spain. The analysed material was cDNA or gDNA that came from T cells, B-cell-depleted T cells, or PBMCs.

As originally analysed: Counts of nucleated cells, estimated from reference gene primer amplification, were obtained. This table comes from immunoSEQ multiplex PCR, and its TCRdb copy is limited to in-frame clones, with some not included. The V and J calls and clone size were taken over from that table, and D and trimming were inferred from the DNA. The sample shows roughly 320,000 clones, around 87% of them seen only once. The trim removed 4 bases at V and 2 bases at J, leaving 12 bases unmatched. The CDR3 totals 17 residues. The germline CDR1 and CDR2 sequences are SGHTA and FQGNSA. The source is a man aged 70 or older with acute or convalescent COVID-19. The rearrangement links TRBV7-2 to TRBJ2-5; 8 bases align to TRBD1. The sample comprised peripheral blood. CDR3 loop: CASSSPAGTGLQETQYF. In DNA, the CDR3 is TGTGCCAGCAGCTCCCCGGCGGGGACAGGATTACAAGAGACCCAGTACTTC.